These 4 T cell receptor beta chains share one sample of origin, sequenced in a study of shared clonotypes between healthy human individuals. Repertoires were generated with immunoSEQ multiplex PCR, while TCRdb's copy carries only in-frame clones and drops some. The repertoire holds about 680,000 clones, 74% seen once, with roughly 1.7% in the top ten. The sequencing sample was made of memory CD4+ T cells sorted from blood. Subset in this sample: CD45RA-negative fraction. All receptors derive from a woman in her 30s in good health.

This clone was counted between two and nine times. The chain has TRBV4-2 and TRBJ1-2; possible D gene TRBD1, 5 bases. Germline assignment: CDR1 LGHNA and CDR2 YNFKEQ. This CDR3 is built from 15 residues. V lost 0 bases and J 4 bases, leaving 12 bases between the germline ends. CDR3 DNA: TGTGCCAGCAGCCAAGACGGGGGGGTCTCCTATGGCTACACCTTC. Encoded protein: CASSQDGGVSYGYTF.

In the case of this clone: Other nucleotide sequences from this sample produce the same CDR3. This sequence joins TRBV19 and TRBJ2-7; D not certain. CDR1 LNHDA and CDR2 SQIVND come from the germline V gene (reference sequence). The CDR3 is 12 amino acids. V lost 4 bases and J lost 3, with 7 bases in between. The CDR3 sequence is CASSKGRYEQYF. Here the CDR3 DNA reads TGTGCCAGTAGTAAGGGCCGCTACGAGCAGTACTTC.

The chain combines TRBV28 with TRBJ2-7; D might be TRBD1 or TRBD2, each matching 5 bases. The CDR3 extends over 14 amino acids. V was clipped by 5 bases and J by 0 bases, with 11 bases between them. Germline lookup yields CDR1 MDHEN and CDR2 SYDVKM. CDR3: CASSGTVGSYEQYF. The CDR3 DNA reads TGTGCCAGCAGTGGGACGGTGGGCTCCTACGAGCAGTACTTC.

This chain links TRBV10-1 with TRBJ2-1; TRBD1 might be the D (6 bases). The length of the CDR3 is 16 residues. The V and J ends lost 2 bases and 8 bases respectively, with 19 bases between them. The germline CDR1 and CDR2 sequences are WNHNN and SYGVQD (reference sequence). The CDR3 DNA reads TGCGCCAGCAGTGAGAAATTGAACAGGGTTAAACATGAGCAGTTCTTC. It translates to CASSEKLNRVKHEQFF.